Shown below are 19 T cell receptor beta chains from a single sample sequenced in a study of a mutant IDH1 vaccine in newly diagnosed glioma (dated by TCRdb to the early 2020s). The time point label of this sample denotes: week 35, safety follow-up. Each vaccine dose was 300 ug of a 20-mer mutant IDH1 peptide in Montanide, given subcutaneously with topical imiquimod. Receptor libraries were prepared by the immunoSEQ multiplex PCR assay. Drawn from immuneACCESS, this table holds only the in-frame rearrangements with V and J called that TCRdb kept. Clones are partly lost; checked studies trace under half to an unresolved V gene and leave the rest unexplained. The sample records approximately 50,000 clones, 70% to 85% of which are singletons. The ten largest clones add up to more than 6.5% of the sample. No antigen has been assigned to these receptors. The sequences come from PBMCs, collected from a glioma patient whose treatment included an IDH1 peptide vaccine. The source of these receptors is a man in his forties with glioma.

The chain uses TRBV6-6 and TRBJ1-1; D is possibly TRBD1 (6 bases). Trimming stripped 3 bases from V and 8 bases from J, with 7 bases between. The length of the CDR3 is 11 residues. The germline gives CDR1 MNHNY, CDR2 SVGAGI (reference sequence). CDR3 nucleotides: TGTGCCAGCAGTTATGGACAGGAAGCTTTCTTT. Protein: CASSYGQEAFF.

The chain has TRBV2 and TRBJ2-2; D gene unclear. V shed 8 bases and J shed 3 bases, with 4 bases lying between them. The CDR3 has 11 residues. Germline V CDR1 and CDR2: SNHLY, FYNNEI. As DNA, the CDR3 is TGTGCCAGCGCTTACACCGGGGAGCTGTTTTTT. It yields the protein CASAYTGELFF.

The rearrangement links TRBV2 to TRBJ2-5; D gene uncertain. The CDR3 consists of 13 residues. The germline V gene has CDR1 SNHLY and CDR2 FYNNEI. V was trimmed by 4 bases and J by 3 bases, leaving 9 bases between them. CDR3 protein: CASSAPLEETQYF. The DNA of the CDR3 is TGTGCCAGCAGTGCTCCACTTGAAGAGACCCAGTACTTC.

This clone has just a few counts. As DNA, the CDR3 is TGTGCCAGCAGGCAAAGCGGGGGCCTCTACGAGCAGTACTTC. This encodes CASRQSGGLYEQYF. The chain has TRBV2 and TRBJ2-7; 8 bases fit TRBD2. V dropped 6 bases and J dropped 3; count of bases not matched to a gene: 7. The germline CDR1 and CDR2 sequences are SNHLY and FYNNEI. The CDR3 extends over 14 amino acids.

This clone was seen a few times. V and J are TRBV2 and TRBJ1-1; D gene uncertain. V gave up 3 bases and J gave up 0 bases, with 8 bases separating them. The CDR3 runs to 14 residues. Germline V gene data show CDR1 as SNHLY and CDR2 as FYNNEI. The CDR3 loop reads CASSDYALNTEAFF. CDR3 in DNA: TGTGCCAGCAGTGATTACGCCCTGAACACTGAAGCTTTCTTT.

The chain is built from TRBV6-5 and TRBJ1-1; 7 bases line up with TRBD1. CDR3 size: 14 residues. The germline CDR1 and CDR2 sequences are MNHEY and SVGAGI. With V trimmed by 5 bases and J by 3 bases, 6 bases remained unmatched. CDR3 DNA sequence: TGTGCCAGCAGTCGACAGGGAGGGGACACTGAAGCTTTCTTT. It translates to CASSRQGGDTEAFF.

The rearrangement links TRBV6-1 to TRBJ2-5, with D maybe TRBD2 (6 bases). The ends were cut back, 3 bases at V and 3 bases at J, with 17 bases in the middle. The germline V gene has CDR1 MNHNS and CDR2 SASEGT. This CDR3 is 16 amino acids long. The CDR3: CASSDRGGLIKETQYF. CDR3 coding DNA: TGTGCCAGCAGTGATAGGGGAGGACTGATTAAAGAGACCCAGTACTTC.

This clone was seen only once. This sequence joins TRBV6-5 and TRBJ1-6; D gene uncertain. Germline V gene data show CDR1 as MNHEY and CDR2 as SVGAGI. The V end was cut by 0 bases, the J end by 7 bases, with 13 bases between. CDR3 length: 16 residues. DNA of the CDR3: TGTGCCAGCAGTTACTCAGGCTCCGGCTGGAATTCACCCCTCCACTTT. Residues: CASSYSGSGWNSPLHF.

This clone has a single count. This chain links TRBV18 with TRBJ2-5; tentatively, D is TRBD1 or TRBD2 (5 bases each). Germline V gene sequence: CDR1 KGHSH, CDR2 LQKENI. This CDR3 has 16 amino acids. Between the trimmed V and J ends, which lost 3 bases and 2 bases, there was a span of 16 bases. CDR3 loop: CASSPGIGDDQETQYF. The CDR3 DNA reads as TGTGCCAGCTCACCGGGAATCGGGGACGATCAAGAGACCCAGTACTTC. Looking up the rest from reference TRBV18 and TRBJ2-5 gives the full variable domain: NAGVMQNPRHLVRRRGQEARLRCSPMKGHSHVYWYRQLPEEGLKFMVYLQKENIIDESGMPKERFSAEFPKEGPSILRIQQVVRGDSAAYFCASSPGIGDDQETQYFGPGTRLLVL.

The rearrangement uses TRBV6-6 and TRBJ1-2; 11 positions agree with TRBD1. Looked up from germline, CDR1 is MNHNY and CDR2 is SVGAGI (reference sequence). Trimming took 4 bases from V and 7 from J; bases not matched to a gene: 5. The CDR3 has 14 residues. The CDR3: CASSFGQGALGYTF. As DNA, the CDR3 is TGTGCCAGCAGTTTCGGACAGGGGGCGCTTGGCTACACCTTC.

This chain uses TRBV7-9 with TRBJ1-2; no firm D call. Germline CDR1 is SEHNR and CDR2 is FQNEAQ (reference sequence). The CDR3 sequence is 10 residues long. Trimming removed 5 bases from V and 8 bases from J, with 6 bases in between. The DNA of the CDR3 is TGTGCCAGCAGCCCTCCGGGCTACACCTTC. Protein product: CASSPPGYTF.

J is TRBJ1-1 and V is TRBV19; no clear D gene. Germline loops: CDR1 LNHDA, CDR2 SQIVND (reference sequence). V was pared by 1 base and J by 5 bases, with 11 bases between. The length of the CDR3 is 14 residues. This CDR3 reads CASSIVSFGTEAFF. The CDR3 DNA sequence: TGTGCCAGTAGTATAGTCTCCTTCGGGACTGAAGCTTTCTTT.

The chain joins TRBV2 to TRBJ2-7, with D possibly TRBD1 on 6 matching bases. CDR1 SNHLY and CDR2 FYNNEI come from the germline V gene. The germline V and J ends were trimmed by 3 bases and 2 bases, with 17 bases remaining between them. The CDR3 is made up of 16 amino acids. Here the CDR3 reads CASSDPRTERPYEQYF. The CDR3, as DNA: TGTGCCAGCAGTGACCCCCGGACAGAGCGCCCCTACGAGCAGTACTTC.

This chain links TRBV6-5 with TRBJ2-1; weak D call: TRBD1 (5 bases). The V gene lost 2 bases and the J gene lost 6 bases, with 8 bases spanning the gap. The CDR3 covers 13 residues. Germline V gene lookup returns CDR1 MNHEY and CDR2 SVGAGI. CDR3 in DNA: TGTGCCAGCAGTTACGGGCAGGGCAATGAGCAGTTCTTC. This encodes CASSYGQGNEQFF.

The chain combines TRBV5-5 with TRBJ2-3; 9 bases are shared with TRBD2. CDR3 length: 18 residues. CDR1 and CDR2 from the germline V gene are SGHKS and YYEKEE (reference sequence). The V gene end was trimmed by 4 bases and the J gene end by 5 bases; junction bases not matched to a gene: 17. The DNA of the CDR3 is TGTGCCAGCAGCCCTAGCGGGGCGGGGGTCGGGATCAGAGATACGCAGTATTTT. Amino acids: CASSPSGAGVGIRDTQYF.

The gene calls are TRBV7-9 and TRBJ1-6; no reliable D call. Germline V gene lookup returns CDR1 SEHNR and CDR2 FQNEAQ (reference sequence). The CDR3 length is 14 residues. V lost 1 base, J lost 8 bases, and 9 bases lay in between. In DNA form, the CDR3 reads TGTGCCAGCAGCTTAGGGAGCAACCATTCACCCCTCCACTTT. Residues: CASSLGSNHSPLHF.

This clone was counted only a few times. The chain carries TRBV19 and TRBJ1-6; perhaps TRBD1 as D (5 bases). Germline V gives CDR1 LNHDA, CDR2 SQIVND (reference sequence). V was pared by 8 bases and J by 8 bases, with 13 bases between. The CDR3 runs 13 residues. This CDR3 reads CASWGTADSPLHF. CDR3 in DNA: TGTGCCAGTTGGGGGACGGCGGATTCACCCCTCCACTTT.

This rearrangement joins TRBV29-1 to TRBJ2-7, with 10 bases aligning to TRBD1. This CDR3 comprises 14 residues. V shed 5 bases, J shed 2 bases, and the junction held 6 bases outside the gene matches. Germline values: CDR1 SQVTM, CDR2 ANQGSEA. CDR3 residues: CSVPSGTGAYEQYF. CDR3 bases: TGCAGCGTTCCCTCGGGGACAGGGGCCTACGAGCAGTACTTC.

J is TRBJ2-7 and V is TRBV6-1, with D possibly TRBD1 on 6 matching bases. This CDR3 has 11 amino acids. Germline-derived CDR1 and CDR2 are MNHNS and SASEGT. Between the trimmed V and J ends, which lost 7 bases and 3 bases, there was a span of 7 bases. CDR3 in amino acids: CASTQGYEQYF. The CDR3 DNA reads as TGTGCCAGCACACAGGGCTACGAGCAGTACTTC.